Listed here is a single T cell receptor (beta chain). Sequencing was performed with immunoSEQ multiplex PCR; in TCRdb, only in-frame clones are kept and a portion is missing. The table shows about 140,000 clones, with roughly 80% occurring only once. This entry belongs to a study of cytotoxic CD8 clonotypes in ibrutinib-treated CLL. Overall study: For this cohort, patients were some eleven relapsed/refractory and under 16 treatment-naive, while 17 were IGHV unmutated.

Trimming removed 0 bases at V and 2 bases at J, with 15 bases between. The germline gives CDR1 SGDLS, CDR2 YYNGEE. This CDR3 has 16 residues. The origin of this receptor is a human donor with chronic lymphocytic leukemia. The chain couples TRBV9 to TRBJ2-7; D is ambiguous. The specimen comprised PBMCs, sampled after 12 months of ibrutinib treatment. The DNA of the CDR3 is TGTGCCAGCAGCGTAGGCCCCCAGTGGCGGACCTACGAGCAGTACTTC. Encoded protein: CASSVGPQWRTYEQYF.